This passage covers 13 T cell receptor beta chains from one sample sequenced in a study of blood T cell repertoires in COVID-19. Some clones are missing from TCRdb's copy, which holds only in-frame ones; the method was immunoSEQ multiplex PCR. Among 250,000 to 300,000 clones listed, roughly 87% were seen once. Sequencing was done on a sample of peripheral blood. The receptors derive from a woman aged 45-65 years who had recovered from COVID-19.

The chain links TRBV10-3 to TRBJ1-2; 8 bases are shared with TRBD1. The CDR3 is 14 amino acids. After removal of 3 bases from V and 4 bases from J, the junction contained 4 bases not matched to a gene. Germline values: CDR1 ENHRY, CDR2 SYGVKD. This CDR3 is CAISDRGLAYGYTF. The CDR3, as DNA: TGTGCCATCAGTGACAGGGGGCTGGCCTATGGCTACACCTTC.

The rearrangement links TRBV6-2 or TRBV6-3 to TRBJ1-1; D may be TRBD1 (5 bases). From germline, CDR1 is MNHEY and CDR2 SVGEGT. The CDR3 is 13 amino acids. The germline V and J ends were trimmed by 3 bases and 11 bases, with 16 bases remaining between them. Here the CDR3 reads CASSYLGGRSAFF. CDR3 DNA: TGTGCCAGCAGTTATTTGGGGGGGAGGAGCGCTTTCTTT.

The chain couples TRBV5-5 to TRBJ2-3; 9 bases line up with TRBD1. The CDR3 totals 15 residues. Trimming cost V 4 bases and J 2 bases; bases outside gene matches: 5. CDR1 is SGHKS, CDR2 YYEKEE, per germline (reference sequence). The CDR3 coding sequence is TGTGCCAGCAGCACCGGGACAGGGTTCACAGATACGCAGTATTTT. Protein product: CASSTGTGFTDTQYF.

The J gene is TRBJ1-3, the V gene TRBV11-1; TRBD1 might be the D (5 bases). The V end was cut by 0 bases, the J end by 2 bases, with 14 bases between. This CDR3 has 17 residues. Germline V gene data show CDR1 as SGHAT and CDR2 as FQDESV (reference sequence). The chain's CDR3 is CASSLAPVNRPGNTIYF. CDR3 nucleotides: TGTGCCAGCAGCTTAGCGCCCGTGAACAGGCCTGGAAACACCATATATTTT. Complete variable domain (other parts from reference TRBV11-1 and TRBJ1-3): EAEVAQSPRYKITEKSQAVAFWCDPISGHATLYWYRQILGQGPELLVQFQDESVVDDSQLPKDRFSAERLKGVDSTLKIQPAELGDSAMYLCASSLAPVNRPGNTIYFGEGSWLTVV.

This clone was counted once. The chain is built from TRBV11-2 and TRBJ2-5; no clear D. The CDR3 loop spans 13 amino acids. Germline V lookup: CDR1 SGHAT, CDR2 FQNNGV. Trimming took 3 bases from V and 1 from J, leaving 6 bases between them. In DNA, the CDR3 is TGTGCCAGCAGCTTTTCCCTCCAAGAGACCCAGTACTTC. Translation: CASSFSLQETQYF.

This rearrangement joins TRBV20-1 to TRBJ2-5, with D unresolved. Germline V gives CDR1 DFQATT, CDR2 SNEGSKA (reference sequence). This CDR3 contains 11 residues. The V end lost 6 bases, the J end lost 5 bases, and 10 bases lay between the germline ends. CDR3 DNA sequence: TGCAGTGCCTCTGCGGAGGAGACCCAGTACTTC. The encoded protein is CSASAEETQYF.

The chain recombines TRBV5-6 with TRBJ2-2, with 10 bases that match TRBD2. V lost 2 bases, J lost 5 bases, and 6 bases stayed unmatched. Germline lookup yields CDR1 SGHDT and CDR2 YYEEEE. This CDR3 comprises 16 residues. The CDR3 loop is CASSLVAGGLTGELFF. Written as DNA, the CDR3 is TGTGCCAGCAGCTTAGTAGCGGGGGGCCTTACCGGGGAGCTGTTTTTT. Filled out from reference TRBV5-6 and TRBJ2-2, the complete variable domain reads DAGVTQSPTHLIKTRGQQVTLRCSPKSGHDTVSWYQQALGQGPQFIFQYYEEEERQRGNFPDRFSGHQFPNYSSELNVNALLLGDSALYLCASSLVAGGLTGELFFGEGSRLTVL.

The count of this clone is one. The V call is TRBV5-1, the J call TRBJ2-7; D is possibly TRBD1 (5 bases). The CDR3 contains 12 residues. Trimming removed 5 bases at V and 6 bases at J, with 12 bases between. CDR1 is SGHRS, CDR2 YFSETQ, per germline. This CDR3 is CASRDTSGEQYF. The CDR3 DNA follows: TGCGCCAGCAGGGACACCTCAGGCGAGCAGTACTTC. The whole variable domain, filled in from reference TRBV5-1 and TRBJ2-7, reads KAGVTQTPRYLIKTRGQQVTLSCSPISGHRSVSWYQQTPGQGLQFLFEYFSETQRNKGNFPGRFSGRQFSNSRSEMNVSTLELGDSALYLCASRDTSGEQYFGPGTRLTVT.

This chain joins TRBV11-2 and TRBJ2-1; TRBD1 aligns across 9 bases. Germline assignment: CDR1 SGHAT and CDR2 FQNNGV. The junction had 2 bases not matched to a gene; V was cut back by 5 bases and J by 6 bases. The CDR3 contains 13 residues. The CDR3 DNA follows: TGTGCCAGCAGCCCGGACAGGGGCAATGAGCAGTTCTTC. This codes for CASSPDRGNEQFF.

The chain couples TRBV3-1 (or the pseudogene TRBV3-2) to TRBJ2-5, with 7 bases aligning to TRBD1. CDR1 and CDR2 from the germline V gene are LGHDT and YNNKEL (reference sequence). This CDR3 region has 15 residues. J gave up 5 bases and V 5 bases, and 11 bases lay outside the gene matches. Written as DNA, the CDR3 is TGTGCCAGCAGCTCCCGGGACAGTTATATGGAGACCCAGTACTTC. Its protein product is CASSSRDSYMETQYF.

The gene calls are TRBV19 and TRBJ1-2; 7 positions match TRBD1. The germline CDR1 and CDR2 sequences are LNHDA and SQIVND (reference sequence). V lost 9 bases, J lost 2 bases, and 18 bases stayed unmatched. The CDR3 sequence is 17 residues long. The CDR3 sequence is CASRPGQPSTLNYGYTF. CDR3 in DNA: TGTGCCAGCCGCCCGGGACAGCCATCCACTCTAAACTATGGCTACACCTTC.

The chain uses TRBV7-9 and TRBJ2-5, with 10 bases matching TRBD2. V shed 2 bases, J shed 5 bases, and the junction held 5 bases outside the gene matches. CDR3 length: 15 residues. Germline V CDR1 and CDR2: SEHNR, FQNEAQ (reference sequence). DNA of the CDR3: TGTGCCAGCAGCTTAACACTAGCGGGGCGGGAGACCCAGTACTTC. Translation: CASSLTLAGRETQYF.

CDR3 bases: TGTGCCAGCAGCGCATACCCGACTAGCGGGGGTGAGCAGTACTTC. Its translation is CASSAYPTSGGEQYF. V is TRBV9 and J is TRBJ2-7, with TRBD2 matching 12 bases. Looked up from germline, CDR1 is SGDLS and CDR2 is YYNGEE. The V gene end was trimmed by 3 bases and the J gene end by 7 bases; junction bases not matched to a gene: 8. CDR3 length: 15 amino acids.